This T cell receptor beta chain comes out of a study of cytomegalovirus exposure and HLA in healthy donors. Findings and limits, study-wide: The records held CMV serostatus as the only immune exposure information.

Those who donated were healthy bone marrow donors. Both 60 Vbeta primers and 13 Jbeta primers went into the PCR. The assay was immunoSEQ multiplex PCR, and TCRdb's table has in-frame clones only and misses some. The table has approximately 120,000 clones, about 73% seen once. On this clone: The antigen is unknown.

The TCR originated in a middle-aged woman in good health and CMV-seronegative. The sequenced sample was PBMCs.

CDR3 in DNA: TGCGCCAGCAGAAATTGGGGGGACACTGAAGCTTTCTTT. Protein sequence: CASRNWGDTEAFF. The rearrangement joins TRBV5-1 to TRBJ1-1; D is perhaps TRBD1 (5 bases). CDR3 length equals 13 residues. CDR1 and CDR2 (germline): SGHRS, YFSETQ. V shed 5 bases and J shed 3 bases, with 11 bases lying between them.